The rows below give T cell receptor beta chains drawn from one sample of a study of T cell responses to AZD1222 COVID-19 vaccine. Assay used: immunoSEQ multiplex PCR; TCRdb lists only in-frame clones, some missing. The table includes 120,000 or so clones, over 85% detected once. Sequenced here: peripheral blood, sampled on day 0 of AZD1222 vaccination. The receptors stem from an adult in good health. Both conserved end residues are part of each CDR3. A D gene is named only where the DNA matches it firmly. Only part of the rows carry a size: once, few, many, or a class if the clone is expanded.

TGTGCCAGCAGTGATTGGGGGGGAATCTATCAGCCCCAGCATTTT	CASSDWGGIYQPQHF	once	TRBV6-1	TRBJ1-5	NA
TGTGCCAGCAGCTTCGGGGCCTCATGGAACACCGGGGAGCTGTTTTTT	CASSFGASWNTGELFF	NA	TRBV11-2	TRBJ2-2	NA
TGTGCCAGCAGTTCCCGCCCTCAGGGGGCGGGTGGCTACACCTTC	CASSSRPQGAGGYTF	NA	TRBV27	TRBJ1-2	TRBD1
TGTGCCATCAGTGAGCCTGACAGGGGCGGGCAGTACTTC	CAISEPDRGGQYF	NA	TRBV10-3	TRBJ2-7	TRBD1
TGTGCCAGTAGTCCTGGATATTTGGGTGAAAAACTGTTTTTT	CASSPGYLGEKLFF	NA	TRBV19	TRBJ1-4	NA
TGTGCCAGCAGTTACGATTCCCGAGACAAGTATTTT	CASSYDSRDKYF	few	TRBV27	TRBJ2-3	NA
TGTGCCAGCAGTGCTCTGGACTATTTCACAGATACGCAGTATTTT	CASSALDYFTDTQYF	NA	TRBV2	TRBJ2-3	NA
TGTGCCAGCAGTGATTCCGGGACAACTAATGAAAAACTGTTTTTT	CASSDSGTTNEKLFF	NA	TRBV6-1	TRBJ1-4	NA
TGTGCCTCACAACGGGGGACAGGGGTGTATGAGCCCCAGCATTTT	CASQRGTGVYEPQHF	once	TRBV2	TRBJ1-5	TRBD1
TGCAGTGCTAGTCCGGGACAGGGGGGGATCACTGAAGCTTTCTTT	CSASPGQGGITEAFF	NA	TRBV20-1	TRBJ1-1	TRBD1
TGTGCCAGCAGCGCGACTACTGTCAATGAGCAGTTCTTC	CASSATTVNEQFF	NA	TRBV11-2	TRBJ2-1	NA
TGTGCCAGCAGGCCGGGGACCAATTCACCCCTCCACTTT	CASRPGTNSPLHF	NA	TRBV27	TRBJ1-6	NA
TGTGCCAGCAGTCATGGGGAGGGGGCTGAGCAGTTCTTC	CASSHGEGAEQFF	NA	TRBV28	TRBJ2-1	NA
TGTGCCAGCAGCAGGGACGGGGGAGAGACCCAGTACTTC	CASSRDGGETQYF	NA	TRBV2	TRBJ2-5	NA
TGCAGCGTTGGTCTAGGCCGCAGGGAGCAGTACTTC	CSVGLGRREQYF	NA	TRBV29-1	TRBJ2-7	NA
TGTGCCAGCAGAACCGGGACAGTCCCTCTCTCTGGAAACACCATATATTTT	CASRTGTVPLSGNTIYF	NA	TRBV6-4	TRBJ1-3	TRBD1
TGTGCCACGGAGGGGAGGAACACTGAAGCTTTCTTT	CATEGRNTEAFF	NA	TRBV30	TRBJ1-1	NA
TGTGCCAGCAGTGATTGGGTCCTTGGGGCCTACGAGCAGTACTTC	CASSDWVLGAYEQYF	NA	TRBV6-4	TRBJ2-7	NA
TGTGCCAGCAGCTCGCGGGACCTTAATGAAAAACTGTTTTTT	CASSSRDLNEKLFF	NA	TRBV5-4	TRBJ1-4	NA
TGTGCCAGCAGCTTGGTATGGGGAGGGGGACCTAACTATGGCTACACCTTC	CASSLVWGGGPNYGYTF	NA	TRBV5-5	TRBJ1-2	NA
TGTGCCAGCCAACGCTCGGGGACGGCTAATGAAAAACTGTTTTTT	CASQRSGTANEKLFF	NA	TRBV6-5	TRBJ1-4	NA
TGCGCCAGCAGCAAGGACGGGGACTACGAGCAGTACTTC	CASSKDGDYEQYF	NA	TRBV5-1	TRBJ2-7	NA
TGTGCCAGCGGTTCAGAGGCAGGGCCCCAGCATTTT	CASGSEAGPQHF	NA	TRBV2	TRBJ1-5	NA
TGTGCCAGCAATAGAGGGACTGGAGCCTACGAGCAGTACTTC	CASNRGTGAYEQYF	NA	TRBV6-5	TRBJ2-7	NA
TGTGCCAGCAGTCGGAACCGGGGCATCCTCAATGAGCAGTTCTTC	CASSRNRGILNEQFF	NA	TRBV6-5	TRBJ2-1	NA
TGTGCCAGCAGACCTGACAGATATCAGCCCCAGCATTTT	CASRPDRYQPQHF	NA	TRBV6-5	TRBJ1-5	NA
TGTGCCAGCAGTTCTCTGCCGGGGCAGCGATATGGCTACACCTTC	CASSSLPGQRYGYTF	NA	TRBV6-6	TRBJ1-2	NA
TGCGCCAGCAGCTGGGGGGACAGAGATGGTCGCGAGCAGTACTTC	CASSWGDRDGREQYF	NA	TRBV5-1	TRBJ2-7	NA
TGTGCCATCAGTGGAAGCGGGAGCCGTAATTCCTACGAGCAGTACTTC	CAISGSGSRNSYEQYF	NA	TRBV10-3	TRBJ2-7	TRBD2
TGCGCCAGCAGTCTGGGGACACGCACAGGGGACCAGGACACCATATATTTT	CASSLGTRTGDQDTIYF	NA	TRBV23-1	TRBJ1-3	TRBD1
TGCGCCAGCAGCTTAGACACAGGGTTGTATGGCTACACCTTC	CASSLDTGLYGYTF	NA	TRBV5-1	TRBJ1-2	NA
TGTGCCAGCAGAGGTACGGTCAGGAGAGGTGAAGCTTTCTTT	CASRGTVRRGEAFF	NA	TRBV2	TRBJ1-1	NA
TGTGCCAGCAGCTTGGTGTCTCGGGAAGGGATGGATTTT	CASSLVSREGMDF	NA	TRBV5-6	TRBJ1-5	NA
TGTGCCAGCAGTGAGGAGTGGACAGCCAGAGGAAACACCATATATTTT	CASSEEWTARGNTIYF	NA	TRBV25-1	TRBJ1-3	NA
TGTGCCAGCAGCCTTATCGCGTTGACCCAGGGGGCACTTGAAGCTTTCTTT	CASSLIALTQGALEAFF	NA	TRBV28	TRBJ1-1	TRBD1
TGTGCCAGCAGCGCCAGACAGGTCTCCTACGAGCAGTACTTC	CASSARQVSYEQYF	NA	TRBV9	TRBJ2-7	NA
TGTGCCAGCAGCTTAGAGCGGGCGGATACGCAGTATTTT	CASSLERADTQYF	NA	TRBV7-2	TRBJ2-3	NA
TGTGCCAGCAGCGTAGGAGGGGTTGAAAAACTGTTTTTT	CASSVGGVEKLFF	NA	TRBV9	TRBJ1-4	NA
TGCGCCAGCAGCTTGGATGGGGGCCTGTTTACGAACACCGGGGAGCTGTTTTTT	CASSLDGGLFTNTGELFF	NA	TRBV5-1	TRBJ2-2	NA
TGTGCCAGCAGTTGGGGCGGCGGGACACGCGCTAGCACAGATACGCAGTATTTT	CASSWGGGTRASTDTQYF	NA	TRBV27	TRBJ2-3	NA
TGTGCCAGCCAAGACGCACCGGGCAGGGGGGGCACTGAAGCTTTCTTT	CASQDAPGRGGTEAFF	NA	TRBV27	TRBJ1-1	TRBD1